This entry describes one T cell receptor (beta chain). TCR beta libraries were built with iRepertoire HTBI primers and Arm-PCR of CDR3 regions. TCRdb itself ran the multiplex PCR reads through MiXCR, one entry per CDR3 protein. The sample yields roughly 430,000 distinct CDR3 sequences, about a sixth seen once. The data stem from a study of regulatory T cells in long-lasting Graves disease. CDR3 size: 14 residues. Trimming took 3 bases from V and 6 from J, leaving 15 bases between them. The germline CDR1 and CDR2 sequences are SGDLS and YYNGEE. The time point was: newly diagnosed GD, antithyroid drugs for less than 3 months. With RNA extracted from PBMCs as input, the TCR library was made. Doctors identified Graves' disease using the American Thyroid Association guidelines. The patients included were those that came from an endocrinology department in Xi'an, China. This sample also appeared in a second study, on T cells in Graves' hyperthyroidism and ophthalmopathy. That paper states: When the TCR CDR3 underwent first-round RT-PCR, the HTBI primer set was used. Ophthalmopathy was told apart from stable hyperthyroidism by a 13 V-J model.

Sequences were derived from peripheral blood mononuclear cells (PBMCs), sampled at new diagnosis, from a patient treated with antithyroid drugs. The sequence came from a woman in her twenties or thirties with Graves disease. The gene calls are TRBV9 and TRBJ2-5; D remains unclear. CDR3: CASSGGPVRQTQYF. The CDR3 bases are TGTGCCAGCAGCGGAGGCCCCGTCCGACAGACCCAGTACTTC.